These 30 T cell receptor beta chains share one sample of origin, sequenced in a study of blood T cell repertoires in COVID-19. Clones were read by immunoSEQ multiplex PCR, and TCRdb kept only the in-frame ones, dropping some. The data hold about 160,000 clones, with 77% observed a single time. Sequenced input: peripheral blood. These receptors were taken from a man aged 65 to 79 with acute or convalescent COVID-19.

The rearrangement uses TRBV2 and TRBJ2-1; D is possibly TRBD2 (6 bases). Germline CDR1 and CDR2: SNHLY and FYNNEI. V lost 4 bases to trimming and J lost 9 bases, with 19 bases between them. CDR3 size: 15 residues. The CDR3 protein is CASSAPAGRNGEQFF. The CDR3 DNA reads as TGTGCCAGCAGTGCGCCCGCCGGGAGAAATGGTGAGCAGTTCTTC.

Worth noting for this clone: Being one base from a much bigger clone, this may be a read error. The chain employs TRBV27 and TRBJ1-5, with 7 bases matching TRBD1. Germline loops: CDR1 MNHEY, CDR2 SMNVEV (reference sequence). V shed 6 bases, J shed 5 bases, and the junction held 1 base outside the gene matches. The CDR3 spans 12 residues. The CDR3 region is CASRTGDQPQHF. The CDR3 region has the DNA TGTGCCAGCAGAACAGGGGATCAGCCCCAGCATTTT.

The chain is built from TRBV6-5 and TRBJ2-1; weak D call: TRBD2 (5 bases). Germline V CDR1 and CDR2: MNHEY, SVGAGI. The CDR3 covers 15 residues. With 5 bases removed from V and 0 bases from J, the gap between germline ends came to 11 bases. The CDR3 is CASSPLADSYNEQFF. DNA of the CDR3: TGTGCCAGCAGTCCGCTAGCAGACTCCTACAATGAGCAGTTCTTC.

This clone was seen a handful of times. Different DNA sequences within this sample yield the same CDR3. The chain carries TRBV28 and TRBJ1-1; D is unclear. The V and J ends lost 1 base and 1 base respectively, with 4 bases between them. CDR1 and CDR2 (germline): MDHEN, SYDVKM. CDR3 length: 13 residues. In nucleotides, the CDR3 is TGTGCCAGCAGTTTATCATCGAACACTGAAGCTTTCTTT. It yields the protein CASSLSSNTEAFF.

V gene TRBV7-8 combines with J gene TRBJ2-5, with D possibly matching TRBD1 (5 bases). Germline loops: CDR1 SGHVS, CDR2 FQNEAQ. V was shortened by 5 bases and J by 2 bases, with 12 bases between the two germline ends. There are 14 residues in the CDR3. The CDR3 here is CASSPTVGQETQYF. In DNA, the CDR3 is TGTGCCAGCAGCCCGACAGTGGGGCAAGAGACCCAGTACTTC. Using reference TRBV7-8 and TRBJ2-5 for the parts outside the CDR3, the full variable domain is GAGVSQSPRYKVAKRGQDVALRCDPISGHVSLFWYQQALGQGPEFLTYFQNEAQLDKSGLPSDRFFAERPEGSVSTLKIQRTQQEDSAVYLCASSPTVGQETQYFGPGTRLLVL.

The chain links TRBV6-5 to TRBJ2-3; the match to TRBD1 covers 7 bases. The trim removed 1 base at V and 1 base at J, leaving 5 bases unmatched. This CDR3 spans 16 amino acids. CDR1 and CDR2 from the germline V gene are MNHEY and SVGAGI. The CDR3 region is CASSYLNRGGTDTQYF. In nucleotides, the CDR3 is TGTGCCAGCAGTTACTTGAACAGGGGAGGCACAGATACGCAGTATTTT.

This chain links TRBV2 with TRBJ1-1, with D hard to call. V lost 4 bases to trimming and J lost 4 bases, with 10 bases between them. The CDR3 contains 13 residues. Per germline, CDR1 SNHLY and CDR2 FYNNEI. CDR3 in amino acids: CASSARSFTEAFF. The CDR3 coding sequence is TGTGCCAGCAGTGCCCGGAGTTTCACTGAAGCTTTCTTT.

The chain has TRBV6-4 and TRBJ2-1, with a tentative D call TRBD2 (6 bases). Germline V gene data show CDR1 as MRHNA and CDR2 as SNTAGT. The CDR3 consists of 15 residues. V was pared by 5 bases and J by 7 bases, with 18 bases between. The DNA of the CDR3 is TGTGCCAGCAGTCTCGGGAGTGGGGCCGGAAATGAGCAGTTCTTC. It translates to CASSLGSGAGNEQFF.

The rearrangement joins TRBV19 to TRBJ1-6; 8 nucleotides match TRBD1. The V gene end was trimmed by 4 bases and the J gene end by 0 bases; junction bases not matched to a gene: 8. Germline-derived CDR1 and CDR2 are LNHDA and SQIVND (reference sequence). CDR3 size: 18 residues. The CDR3 DNA follows: TGTGCCAGTAGTACATCAAGACAGGGGAGCTCCTATAATTCACCCCTCCACTTT. Translated, it gives CASSTSRQGSSYNSPLHF.

J is TRBJ2-3 and V is TRBV9; 8 nucleotides line up with TRBD1. Germline CDR1 SGDLS, CDR2 YYNGEE. CDR3 length: 15 residues. Unmatched junction bases numbered 8, after V lost 6 bases and J lost 2 bases. In DNA, the CDR3 is TGTGCCAGCACACAGGGGGAAGGGGTCACAGATACGCAGTATTTT. It yields the protein CASTQGEGVTDTQYF.

The chain carries TRBV6-5 and TRBJ2-7; TRBD1 might be the D (6 bases). There are 14 residues in the CDR3. Germline loops: CDR1 MNHEY, CDR2 SVGAGI. The V end lost 5 bases, the J end lost 2 bases, and 13 bases lay between the germline ends. The CDR3 DNA reads TGTGCCAGCAGTCCTCAGGGGCCCGCCTACGAGCAGTACTTC. As protein: CASSPQGPAYEQYF.

The CDR3 region has the DNA TGCGCCAGCAGCTGGTGGTTCCAGGGGAGCCTGGCTGGGGCCAACGTCCTGACTTTC. This encodes CASSWWFQGSLAGANVLTF. This chain links TRBV5-1 with TRBJ2-6, with D possibly TRBD1 on 6 matching bases. V was clipped by 3 bases and J by 2 bases, with 21 bases between them. CDR3 length equals 19 residues. Germline V lookup: CDR1 SGHRS, CDR2 YFSETQ.

The chain recombines TRBV6-2 or TRBV6-3 with TRBJ1-4, with D possibly TRBD1 on 6 matching bases. V gave up 2 bases and J gave up 8 bases, with 18 bases separating them. Germline assignment: CDR1 MNHEY and CDR2 SVGEGT. There are 16 residues in the CDR3. CDR3 bases: TGTGCCAGCAGTTACCGGACACCATGGCAGGGGGAAAAACTGTTTTTT. Amino acids: CASSYRTPWQGEKLFF.

The rearrangement links TRBV6-2 or TRBV6-3 to TRBJ1-1; D remains ambiguous. In germline, CDR1 is MNHEY, CDR2 SVGEGT. The CDR3 is 12 residues long. The V end lost 5 bases, the J end lost 10 bases, and 14 bases lay between the germline ends. The CDR3 region is CASSSTGRGAFF. In DNA, the CDR3 is TGTGCCAGCAGTAGCACCGGTCGGGGAGCTTTCTTT.

This rearrangement joins TRBV11-2 to TRBJ2-1; 14 bases are a match to TRBD2. V was pared by 0 bases and J by 7 bases, with 2 bases of the junction left unmatched. Germline values: CDR1 SGHAT, CDR2 FQNNGV. The CDR3 contains 16 residues. The CDR3 sequence is CASSLEGLAGENEQFF. The CDR3 coding sequence is TGTGCCAGCAGCTTAGAGGGACTAGCGGGGGAGAATGAGCAGTTCTTC.

The V gene is TRBV5-4, the J gene TRBJ1-1, with a possible D match to TRBD1 (5 bases). V gave up 3 bases and J gave up 2 bases, with 8 bases separating them. CDR1 is SGHNT and CDR2 is YYREEE in the germline V gene (reference sequence). CDR3 length equals 13 residues. The DNA for the CDR3 is TGTGCCAGCAGCTATGGGACTAACACTGAAGCTTTCTTT. Protein: CASSYGTNTEAFF.

The chain is built from TRBV6-5 and TRBJ1-2; TRBD1 matches at 8 bases. The CDR3 is 15 residues long. The V and J ends lost 2 bases and 7 bases, in that order; junction bases with no gene match: 9. Germline V gene sequence: CDR1 MNHEY, CDR2 SVGAGI. Here the CDR3 DNA reads TGTGCCAGCAGTTACGTGGGGACAGGAGGCTTTGGCTACACCTTC. Amino acid sequence: CASSYVGTGGFGYTF.

This rearrangement joins TRBV12-3 or TRBV12-4 to TRBJ2-1; D not certain. This CDR3 is 12 amino acids long. V was pared by 4 bases and J by 3 bases, with 4 bases between. CDR3 in amino acids: CASSSDYNEQFF. The DNA of the CDR3 is TGTGCCAGCAGTTCAGACTACAATGAGCAGTTCTTC.

The CDR3 sequence: CASSSRTDRGTEAFF. CDR3 sequence (DNA): TGTGCCAGCAGCTCCCGGACAGACCGAGGTACTGAAGCTTTCTTT. The chain couples TRBV7-9 to TRBJ1-1; D might be TRBD1 (6 bases). The V end was cut by 4 bases, the J end by 5 bases, with 17 bases between. CDR3 length: 15 amino acids. Germline-derived CDR1 and CDR2 are SEHNR and FQNEAQ (reference sequence). Full variable domain (outside the CDR3, taken from reference TRBV7-9 and TRBJ1-1): DTGVSQNPRHKITKRGQNVTFRCDPISEHNRLYWYRQTLGQGPEFLTYFQNEAQLEKSRLLSDRFSAERPKGSFSTLEIQRTEQGDSAMYLCASSSRTDRGTEAFFGQGTRLTVV.

The chain recombines TRBV6-2 or TRBV6-3 with TRBJ1-1; TRBD1 agrees at 7 bases. Germline loops: CDR1 MNHEY, CDR2 SVGEGT. CDR3 length: 15 residues. The V gene end was trimmed by 6 bases and the J gene end by 0 bases; junction bases not matched to a gene: 7. This CDR3 reads CASRPWTGMNTEAFF. The CDR3 DNA sequence: TGTGCCAGCAGACCTTGGACAGGAATGAACACTGAAGCTTTCTTT.

The chain uses TRBV11-2 and TRBJ2-3; TRBD2 aligns across 14 bases. The length of the CDR3 is 18 residues. The V gene's germline CDR1 is SGHAT and CDR2 FQNNGV. V dropped 5 bases and J dropped 0; count of bases not matched to a gene: 7. The CDR3 DNA reads TGTGCCAGCAGCCCGGGACTAGCGGGGGCAACTAGCACAGATACGCAGTATTTT. Translating gives CASSPGLAGATSTDTQYF.

The V gene is TRBV19, the J gene TRBJ1-1; TRBD1 might be the D (6 bases). The CDR3 contains 15 residues. Germline-derived CDR1 and CDR2 are LNHDA and SQIVND (reference sequence). Trimming pared 6 bases from V and 0 bases from J, leaving 14 bases between. The CDR3 DNA reads as TGTGCCAGTAGAGGAGTGGACAGTGTGAACACTGAAGCTTTCTTT. Translation: CASRGVDSVNTEAFF.

The chain recombines TRBV5-1 with TRBJ1-4; D is perhaps TRBD1 (5 bases). The CDR3 totals 15 residues. Germline loops: CDR1 SGHRS, CDR2 YFSETQ. Trimming removed 5 bases at V and 4 bases at J, with 15 bases between. This chain's CDR3 is CASSFRDSNNEKLFF. For the CDR3, the DNA is TGCGCCAGCAGTTTTCGAGACAGTAATAATGAAAAACTGTTTTTT.

The DNA of the CDR3 is TGTGCCAGTAGTGCCCTAGGGGCAGGGAAGACCCAGTACTTC. Translating gives CASSALGAGKTQYF. The chain has TRBV19 and TRBJ2-5, with D perhaps matching TRBD1 (5 bases). V lost 5 bases and J 6 bases, leaving 16 bases between the germline ends. Germline V gene lookup returns CDR1 LNHDA and CDR2 SQIVND (reference sequence). The CDR3 is made up of 14 amino acids.

The chain is built from TRBV2 and TRBJ2-7, with D possibly matching TRBD2 (5 bases). Germline assignment: CDR1 SNHLY and CDR2 FYNNEI. The CDR3 covers 14 residues. Trimming stripped 6 bases from V and 3 bases from J, with 15 bases between. This chain's CDR3 is CASRDLRASYEQYF. The CDR3 DNA reads TGTGCCAGCAGGGACCTGAGGGCTAGCTACGAGCAGTACTTC.

CDR3 bases: TGTGCCAGCAGCTTAGGCAGGGGGCTAGGCTATGGCTACACCTTC. This translates into CASSLGRGLGYGYTF. The rearrangement uses TRBV7-2 and TRBJ1-2, with 8 bases that match TRBD1. From germline, CDR1 is SGHTA and CDR2 FQGNSA. The length of the CDR3 is 15 residues. The J segment lost 4 bases and the V segment lost 1 base, leaving 5 bases of the junction unmatched.

The chain joins TRBV3-1 (or the pseudogene TRBV3-2) to TRBJ2-3; 14 bases are a match to TRBD2. This CDR3 is 18 amino acids long. From germline, CDR1 is LGHDT and CDR2 YNNKEL (reference sequence). V shed 5 bases and J 2 bases; nucleotides not matched to a gene: 9. CDR3 in amino acids: CASSSHGLAGGNTDTQYF. CDR3 DNA sequence: TGTGCCAGCAGCTCTCACGGACTAGCGGGAGGTAACACAGATACGCAGTATTTT.

This clone was seen only once. The rearrangement joins TRBV19 to TRBJ2-5, with TRBD1 matching 8 bases. Germline trimming cut 3 bases from V and 3 bases from J; bases unmatched to any gene: 3. There are 14 residues in the CDR3. Germline-derived CDR1 and CDR2 are LNHDA and SQIVND (reference sequence). In DNA form, the CDR3 reads TGTGCCAGTAGTATCCCGGACAGGGAAGAGACCCAGTACTTC. This gives the protein CASSIPDREETQYF.

J is TRBJ2-7 and V is TRBV11-1, with TRBD2 matching 7 bases. V shed 0 bases and J 2 bases; nucleotides not matched to a gene: 4. Germline assignment: CDR1 SGHAT and CDR2 FQDESV (reference sequence). This CDR3 comprises 15 residues. The CDR3 region has the DNA TGTGCCAGCAGCTTAGCCCAGGGAGGGCCCTACGAGCAGTACTTC. The encoded protein is CASSLAQGGPYEQYF.

The chain joins TRBV29-1 to TRBJ1-5; perhaps TRBD1 as D (5 bases). CDR1 SQVTM and CDR2 ANQGSEA come from the germline V gene. This CDR3 contains 16 residues. Trimming took 4 bases from V and 3 from J, leaving 19 bases between them. CDR3 nucleotides: TGCAGCGTTGTTCTTCGGGGGGGGTATGACAATCAGCCCCAGCATTTT. Translation: CSVVLRGGYDNQPQHF.